One T cell receptor (beta chain) is described in this entry. What it binds is not known. The record originates from a study of T cells expressing NK-cell markers. Study information: With respect to HCMV, seven of the eight sequenced donors were seropositive, and one was seronegative. Findings and caveats of the study: It was still unclear whether expanded NKG2C+ T cell clones were HCMV specific. These clonotypes also led the CD3+CD56-NKG2C+ fraction in a few donors.

UMIs accompanied the 5'RACE template switching by which TCR beta cDNA was made. TCRdb reprocessed the 5' RACE reads and stores each CDR3 protein as one record, lacking DNA. The specimen's table records about half a million distinct CDR3 sequences. Germline V gene data show CDR1 as MNHNY and CDR2 as SVGAGI (reference sequence). The CDR3 loop spans 14 amino acids. This sequence was found in a woman aged 45-60 years in good health. Sequenced sample: blood T cells: a sorted CD56 or NKG2C T cell subset, CD4+ or CD8+ T cells, or bulk PBMC T cells (not recorded which). V usage is TRBV6-6 and J usage is TRBJ1-1; TCRdb returns TRBD1, unconfirmable since there is no DNA. CDR3 protein: CASSPQVVGTEAFF.